The 4 T cell receptor beta chains below were found in one sample sequenced in a study of OX40 agonist ivuxolimab in advanced cancers. TCRdb's copy holds only in-frame clones and misses some; the assay was immunoSEQ multiplex PCR. Counted here are tens of thousands of clones, approximately 78% occurring once; the ten biggest clones make up around 5.1%. The sample consisted of CD4+ or CD8+ T cells sorted from blood, taken in a trial of the OX40 agonist ivuxolimab. The receptor source for this set is an adult with an advanced solid tumor such as melanoma, head and neck, liver or kidney cancer.

The chain combines TRBV19 with TRBJ1-5; D unclear. CDR1 and CDR2 (germline): LNHDA, SQIVND (reference sequence). This CDR3 has 15 amino acids. The V end was cut by 7 bases, the J end by 1 base, with 14 bases between. As DNA, the CDR3 is TGTGCCAGTATTCATGATGGAAGGAGCAATCAGCCCCAGCATTTT. It yields the protein CASIHDGRSNQPQHF.

This chain links TRBV4-2 with TRBJ2-3; the match to TRBD2 covers 12 bases. CDR1 and CDR2 from the germline V gene are LGHNA and YNFKEQ. Unmatched junction bases numbered 10, after V lost 3 bases and J lost 0 bases. This CDR3 has 19 residues. In DNA, the CDR3 is TGTGCCAGCAGCCATCCCCGGACTAGCGGGACTGCTAGCACAGATACGCAGTATTTT. Its translation is CASSHPRTSGTASTDTQYF.

The J gene is TRBJ1-5, the V gene TRBV9; D remains unclear. CDR3 length: 13 residues. The germline V and J ends were trimmed by 0 bases and 7 bases, with 8 bases remaining between them. CDR1 SGDLS and CDR2 YYNGEE come from the germline V gene. The CDR3 coding sequence is TGTGCCAGCAGCGTAGATGAGGGCCAGCCCCAGCATTTT. Translation gives CASSVDEGQPQHF.

This clone rates as medium-sized. The chain recombines TRBV4-1 with TRBJ2-7; 8 bases align to TRBD2. The CDR3 contains 16 residues. The V and J ends lost 2 bases and 6 bases, in that order; junction bases with no gene match: 12. Germline V lookup: CDR1 MGHRA, CDR2 YSYEKL. The CDR3: CASSQTSGPRGGEQYF. The CDR3, as DNA: TGCGCCAGCAGCCAAACTAGCGGACCAAGGGGGGGCGAGCAGTACTTC.